This T cell receptor (beta chain) was recovered during a study of blood T cell repertoires in COVID-19. This table comes from immunoSEQ multiplex PCR, and its TCRdb copy is limited to in-frame clones, with some not included. The sample shows some 62,000 clones, 78% of them seen only once. The clonotype was recovered from a man aged 55 to 70 with COVID-19, enrolled during active disease. The sequencing input was peripheral blood.

CDR3 residues: CASSKGQGNTEAFF. As DNA, the CDR3 is TGTGCCAGCAGCAAAGGACAGGGAAACACTGAAGCTTTCTTT. The rearrangement links TRBV11-2 to TRBJ1-1, with TRBD1 matching 8 bases. Germline V gene data show CDR1 as SGHAT and CDR2 as FQNNGV. This CDR3 region has 14 residues. V shed 5 bases, J shed 2 bases, and the junction held 4 bases outside the gene matches.